The 30 T cell receptor beta chains listed next were all sequenced from one sample in a study of regulatory T cells in long-lasting Graves disease. Arm-PCR of CDR3 regions with iRepertoire HTBI primers generated TCR beta libraries. TCRdb analysed the multiplex PCR reads with MiXCR anew, one entry per CDR3 protein. The sample contains 400,000 to 500,000 distinct CDR3 sequences, approximately 16% of which appear only once. Time point here: newly diagnosed GD, antithyroid drugs for less than 3 months. The TCR library used RNA extracted from PBMCs. These records were also assigned to another study, of T cells in Graves' hyperthyroidism and ophthalmopathy.

This sample comprised peripheral blood mononuclear cells (PBMCs), obtained at new diagnosis, from a patient treated with antithyroid drugs. These receptors came from a woman aged 40 to 50 with Graves disease.

At least ten counts were recorded for this clonotype. This sequence joins TRBV11-2 and TRBJ2-7; 12 positions match TRBD2. The CDR3 totals 16 residues. Germline V gives CDR1 SGHAT, CDR2 FQNNGV. V trimming: 4 bases; J trimming: 2 bases; junction bases outside the gene matches: 6. The CDR3: CASSSGLAGIAYEQYF. Written as DNA, the CDR3 is TGTGCCAGCAGCTCGGGACTAGCGGGCATAGCCTACGAGCAGTACTTC.

This clonotype was recorded a few times. The CDR3 nucleotides read TGTGCCAGCAGTGAAGGTGCAGGGGAAGTCCACGAGCAGTACTTC. It codes for CASSEGAGEVHEQYF. J is TRBJ2-7 and V is TRBV6-1, with D perhaps matching TRBD1 (6 bases). The CDR3 is 15 amino acids. The V end lost 1 base, the J end lost 5 bases, and 15 bases lay between the germline ends. Germline-derived CDR1 and CDR2 are MNHNS and SASEGT.

With respect to this clonotype: A single base separates this from a much larger clone, so it may be a read error. This chain uses TRBV5-1 with TRBJ1-5; the D is unclear. Germline-derived CDR1 and CDR2 are SGHRS and YFSETQ. This CDR3 contains 15 residues. This chain's CDR3 is CASSLAGKSNQPQRF. CDR3 sequence (DNA): TGCGCCAGCAGCTTGGCGGGTAAATCCAATCAGCCCCAGCGTTTT.

This chain joins TRBV9 and TRBJ2-1, with D maybe TRBD1 (5 bases). CDR3 length equals 14 residues. The V end lost 0 bases, the J end lost 5 bases, and 9 bases lay between the germline ends. Looked up from germline, CDR1 is SGDLS and CDR2 is YYNGEE. The CDR3 spells CASSVAAGHNEQFF. The DNA for the CDR3 is TGTGCCAGCAGCGTAGCTGCAGGGCACAATGAGCAGTTCTTC.

This clonotype has ten or more counts. The chain uses TRBV28 and TRBJ1-5; 8 bases line up with TRBD1. The CDR3 spans 15 residues. Germline V CDR1 and CDR2: MDHEN, SYDVKM. The junction had 9 bases not matched to a gene; V was cut back by 7 bases and J by 4 bases. CDR3 sequence (DNA): TGTGCCAGCACCTTAAGGACAGGGATTAATCAGCCCCAGCATTTT. This codes for CASTLRTGINQPQHF.

In this sample, this clonotype turned up many times. The rearrangement joins TRBV7-9 to TRBJ2-5; D perhaps matches TRBD1 (6 bases). CDR3 length: 14 residues. The V end lost 5 bases, the J end lost 1 base, and 11 bases lay between the germline ends. Germline loops: CDR1 SEHNR, CDR2 FQNEAQ (reference sequence). The CDR3: CASSPDRTQETQYF. Written as DNA, the CDR3 is TGTGCCAGCAGCCCGGACAGAACCCAAGAGACCCAGTACTTC.

The table lists this clonotype with many counts. The chain is built from TRBV4-3 and TRBJ2-2, with no clear D. V gave up 0 bases and J gave up 4 bases, with 12 bases separating them. In germline, CDR1 is LGHNA, CDR2 YSLEER. The CDR3 is 16 amino acids. CDR3 sequence: CASSQEEASGTGELFF. CDR3 bases: TGCGCCAGCAGCCAAGAAGAGGCCTCGGGCACCGGGGAGCTGTTTTTT.

There are many counts of this clonotype. The CDR3: CASSLVAGGYNEQFF. CDR3 nucleotide sequence: TGTGCCAGCAGCTTAGTAGCGGGCGGCTACAATGAGCAGTTCTTC. The chain employs TRBV11-2 and TRBJ2-1; 7 bases align to TRBD2. With V trimmed by 1 base and J by 3 bases, 3 bases remained unmatched. The germline V gene encodes CDR1 SGHAT and CDR2 FQNNGV. CDR3 length: 15 residues.

This clonotype has at least ten counts. The V gene is TRBV5-1, the J gene TRBJ2-3; no definite D call. The CDR3 covers 14 residues. Trimming cost V 2 bases and J 4 bases, with 11 bases left between them. The germline gives CDR1 SGHRS, CDR2 YFSETQ. CDR3 DNA sequence: TGCGCCAGCAGCTTCGACGGCCCCCCAGATACGCAGTATTTT. It translates to CASSFDGPPDTQYF. The variable domain in full, completed from reference TRBV5-1 and TRBJ2-3, reads KAGVTQTPRYLIKTRGQQVTLSCSPISGHRSVSWYQQTPGQGLQFLFEYFSETQRNKGNFPGRFSGRQFSNSRSEMNVSTLELGDSALYLCASSFDGPPDTQYFGPGTRLTVL.

This clonotype was counted ten times or more. This sequence joins TRBV30 and TRBJ1-4, with 8 bases identical to TRBD1. J gave up 8 bases and V 2 bases, and 10 bases lay outside the gene matches. CDR1 GTSNPN and CDR2 SVGIG come from the germline V gene (reference sequence). This CDR3 has 15 residues. As DNA, the CDR3 is TGTGCCTGGAGTCATGGGGGGACAGGCACCGAAAAACTGTTTTTT. Protein sequence: CAWSHGGTGTEKLFF.

This clonotype was observed at least ten times. The chain links TRBV28 to TRBJ2-1, with TRBD2 identical over 9 bases. Germline V gives CDR1 MDHEN, CDR2 SYDVKM. The length of the CDR3 is 15 residues. J was trimmed by 8 bases and V by 5 bases; bases with no gene match: 10. CDR3 sequence: CASSTYSGRFYEQFF. Here the CDR3 DNA reads TGTGCCAGCAGTACCTATAGCGGGAGATTTTATGAGCAGTTCTTC.

CDR3 sequence (DNA): TGCGCCAGCAGTGATAGGGCCGGGTTGCGAGTGGAGTTCTTC. Encoded protein: CASSDRAGLRVEFF. V gene TRBV10-2 combines with J gene TRBJ2-1; no clear D. Trimming stripped 3 bases from V and 14 bases from J, with 20 bases between. CDR1 is WSHSY, CDR2 SAAADI, per germline. CDR3 length equals 14 residues.

In this sample, this clonotype turned up many times. The V call is TRBV27, the J call TRBJ2-3, with D tentatively TRBD2 (5 bases). The CDR3 has 16 residues. Germline assignment: CDR1 MNHEY and CDR2 SMNVEV (reference sequence). V was shortened by 0 bases and J by 1 base, with 11 bases between the two germline ends. CDR3 protein: CASSLSWEIGTDTQYF. DNA for the CDR3: TGTGCCAGCAGTTTATCGTGGGAGATAGGCACAGATACGCAGTATTTT.

In its sample, this clonotype was seen many times. V usage is TRBV29-1 and J usage is TRBJ2-1; D tentatively fits TRBD1 or TRBD2 (6 bases each). Germline CDR1 reads SQVTM; CDR2 reads ANQGSEA. The V end was cut by 0 bases, the J end by 16 bases, with 19 bases between. This CDR3 contains 13 residues. This CDR3 is CSVEDKGGSFVFF. CDR3 bases: TGCAGCGTTGAAGATAAGGGGGGATCGTTTGTTTTCTTC.

The J gene is TRBJ2-4, the V gene TRBV18, with TRBD2 identical over 7 bases. Unmatched junction bases numbered 7, after V lost 3 bases and J lost 2 bases. The CDR3 extends over 16 amino acids. The germline V gene encodes CDR1 KGHSH and CDR2 LQKENI. As DNA, the CDR3 is TGTGCCAGCTCACCGGCAGGGAGGGGTTCCAAAAACATTCAGTACTTC. It codes for CASSPAGRGSKNIQYF.

This clonotype has a count of ten or more. The chain employs TRBV5-1 and TRBJ2-3; D is possibly TRBD2 (5 bases). V was cut by 0 bases and J by 3 bases, with 14 bases left in between. This CDR3 is 16 amino acids long. The V gene's germline CDR1 is SGHRS and CDR2 YFSETQ. In DNA form, the CDR3 reads TGCGCCAGCAGCTTGGCCTTAGCGCAGGCGACAGATACGCAGTATTTT. Protein product: CASSLALAQATDTQYF.

The rearrangement joins TRBV6-2 or TRBV6-3 to TRBJ2-7, with 11 bases lining up with TRBD2. Looked up from germline, CDR1 is MNHEY and CDR2 is SVGEGT. The V and J ends lost 0 bases and 3 bases, in that order; junction bases with no gene match: 1. The CDR3 is 15 amino acids. CDR3 residues: CASSYSGLAVYEQYF. The CDR3 DNA follows: TGTGCCAGCAGTTACTCGGGACTAGCGGTCTACGAGCAGTACTTC.

This clonotype was detected only a few times. The gene calls are TRBV10-3 and TRBJ2-7; 7 bases are a match to TRBD1. The CDR3 sequence is 15 residues long. Trimming removed 0 bases from V and 1 base from J; junction bases left unmatched: 3. Germline lookup yields CDR1 ENHRY and CDR2 SYGVKD. This chain's CDR3 is CAISESGTVSYEQYF. As DNA, the CDR3 is TGTGCCATCAGTGAGTCCGGGACAGTATCCTACGAGCAGTACTTC.

V gene TRBV27 combines with J gene TRBJ1-2, with TRBD1 matching 10 bases. The germline gives CDR1 MNHEY, CDR2 SMNVEV (reference sequence). V was clipped by 11 bases and J by 3 bases; unmatched bases: 12. This CDR3 has 15 amino acids. The CDR3 protein is CAGGGQGRAHYGYTF. CDR3 in DNA: TGTGCCGGCGGGGGACAGGGGCGGGCCCACTATGGCTACACCTTC.

This clonotype was counted ten times or more. The chain joins TRBV27 to TRBJ1-1; TRBD1 agrees at 8 bases. This CDR3 has 16 amino acids. Germline V lookup: CDR1 MNHEY, CDR2 SMNVEV (reference sequence). Germline trimming cut 6 bases from V and 1 base from J; bases unmatched to any gene: 10. The CDR3 is CASSKSPGTGNTEAFF. In DNA form, the CDR3 reads TGTGCCAGCAGCAAATCCCCCGGGACAGGGAACACTGAAGCTTTCTTT.

This clonotype was counted a few times. The chain joins TRBV25-1 to TRBJ2-3; D call uncertain. V was cut by 1 base and J by 0 bases, with 8 bases left in between. CDR3 length: 15 residues. Germline V lookup: CDR1 MGHDK, CDR2 SYGVNS. CDR3 region: CASSEFFGSTDTQYF. As DNA, the CDR3 is TGTGCCAGCAGTGAATTCTTCGGGAGCACAGATACGCAGTATTTT.

This clonotype was found many times. V and J are TRBV10-3 and TRBJ2-5, with TRBD1 as a possible D gene (6 bases). The length of the CDR3 is 14 residues. V lost 8 bases and J 4 bases, leaving 17 bases between the germline ends. CDR1 is ENHRY, CDR2 SYGVKD, per germline. The CDR3 nucleotides are TGTGCCATCCGGGACATTTCTCCGACAGAGACCCAGTACTTC. Translating it yields CAIRDISPTETQYF.

This clonotype has just a few counts. This chain links TRBV9 with TRBJ1-3; 8 positions agree with TRBD1. The CDR3 is 17 residues long. Unmatched junction bases numbered 9, after V lost 4 bases and J lost 0 bases. The germline gives CDR1 SGDLS, CDR2 YYNGEE. For the CDR3, the DNA is TGTGCCAGCAGCCCGAGCTTAACAGGGGGCTCTGGAAACACCATATATTTT. It encodes CASSPSLTGGSGNTIYF.

About this clonotype itself: This may stem from a read error, because a much larger clone lies one nucleotide away. The chain has TRBV5-6 and TRBJ2-1; 9 bases line up with TRBD1. The germline V gene encodes CDR1 SGHDT and CDR2 YYEEEE. The CDR3 spans 13 residues. V trimming: 3 bases; J trimming: 9 bases; junction bases outside the gene matches: 4. CDR3 protein: CASSSGTGFEQFF. CDR3 DNA: TGTGCCAGCAGCTCCGGGACAGGGTTTGAGCAGTTCTTC.

This clonotype was seen repeatedly, ten times or more. This chain uses TRBV11-3 with TRBJ1-2; TRBD1 matches 7 bases. With 4 bases clipped from V and 2 bases from J, the junction kept 10 bases outside the gene matches. The CDR3 is made up of 16 amino acids. Per germline, CDR1 SGHNT and CDR2 YENEEA. In nucleotides, the CDR3 is TGTGCCAGCAGCTCAATACCGGGACAGCTGAACTATGGCTACACCTTC. This codes for CASSSIPGQLNYGYTF.

This clonotype was observed at least ten times. This chain joins TRBV30 and TRBJ2-1, with 10 positions matching TRBD2. This CDR3 has 15 residues. The trim removed 0 bases at V and 10 bases at J, leaving 9 bases unmatched. Germline loops: CDR1 GTSNPN, CDR2 SVGIG (reference sequence). CDR3 sequence (DNA): TGTGCCTGGAGTGTACTGAGCGGGAGGGGTGGCGAGCAGTTCTTC. Translation: CAWSVLSGRGGEQFF. Variable domain in full (rest from reference TRBV30 and TRBJ2-1): SQTIHQWPATLVQPVGSPLSLECTVEGTSNPNLYWYRQAAGRGLQLLFYSVGIGQISSEVPQNLSASRPQDRQFILSSKKLLLSDSGFYLCAWSVLSGRGGEQFFGPGTRLTVL.

This clonotype was detected ten times or more. The CDR3 region is CASKPLPGERYNEQFF. DNA of the CDR3: TGTGCCAGCAAACCACTACCCGGGGAAAGGTACAATGAGCAGTTCTTC. This chain uses TRBV2 with TRBJ2-1, with a weak D call TRBD2 (5 bases). The CDR3 loop spans 16 amino acids. CDR1 and CDR2 from the germline V gene are SNHLY and FYNNEI. V lost 7 bases to trimming and J lost 4 bases, with 20 bases between them.

In this sample, this clonotype turned up many times. V usage is TRBV6-5 and J usage is TRBJ2-5, with a weak D call TRBD2 (5 bases). The CDR3 length is 15 residues. Trimming pared 0 bases from V and 4 bases from J, leaving 12 bases between. CDR1 and CDR2 from the germline V gene are MNHEY and SVGAGI. In DNA form, the CDR3 reads TGTGCCAGCAGTTACTCTGTCCGGGGATCAGAGACCCAGTACTTC. Translated: CASSYSVRGSETQYF.

This clonotype appeared many times. The chain recombines TRBV15 with TRBJ2-3; D may be TRBD1 (6 bases). The CDR3 consists of 14 residues. V was trimmed by 0 bases and J by 6 bases, leaving 10 bases between them. Per germline, CDR1 LNHNV and CDR2 YYDKDF (reference sequence). CDR3 DNA: TGTGCCACCAGCAGAGACCGAACAGGGGATACGCAGTATTTT. Encoded protein: CATSRDRTGDTQYF.

The chain has TRBV4-1 and TRBJ2-7; D remains unclear. Germline V CDR1 and CDR2: MGHRA, YSYEKL. Trimming took off 0 bases at V and 0 bases at J, with 9 bases between the two ends. The CDR3 contains 15 residues. The CDR3 bases are TGCGCCAGCAGCCAAGATGTGGCTGTCTCCTACGAGCAGTACTTC. Residues: CASSQDVAVSYEQYF.